This is a list of T cell receptor beta chains from one sample in a study of OX40 agonist ivuxolimab in advanced cancers. TCRdb keeps only in-frame clones here, not all; method: immunoSEQ multiplex PCR. The sample consists of roughly 11,000 clones, less than 80% of them appearing once. The specimen was CD4+ or CD8+ T cells sorted from blood, collected in a trial of the OX40 agonist ivuxolimab. These receptor sequences come from an adult with an advanced solid tumor such as melanoma, head and neck, liver or kidney cancer. Both conserved end residues are part of each CDR3. The D gene is left open where the match is weak. Clone size is given for some rows only: seen once, a few or many times, or a class if the clone is expanded.

D,size,V,J,DNA,CDR3
.,.,TRBV7-3,TRBJ2-1,TGTGCCAGCAGCTTAATGCAGCCCAACCCGTACAATGAGCAGTTCTTC,CASSLMQPNPYNEQFF
TRBD1,few,TRBV4-1,TRBJ2-1,TGCGCCAGCAGCCAAGAGACAGGGGGCTACAATGAGCAGTTCTTC,CASSQETGGYNEQFF
.,.,TRBV14,TRBJ2-5,TGTGCCAGCAGCCAAGGTGACAAGTACCAAGAGACCCAGTACTTC,CASSQGDKYQETQYF
TRBD2,.,TRBV9,TRBJ2-1,TGTGCCAGCAGCGTAGCGGGAGGGCCGGGTAATGAGCAGTTCTTC,CASSVAGGPGNEQFF
.,.,TRBV11-1,TRBJ2-7,TGTGCCAGCACTTTAGCGGCCGGGCAGGTCCCATACGAGCAGTACTTC,CASTLAAGQVPYEQYF
TRBD2,.,TRBV13,TRBJ2-5,TGTGCCAGCAGCAGCGGGGAGTACCAAGAGACCCAGTACTTC,CASSSGEYQETQYF
TRBD2,.,TRBV27,TRBJ2-7,TGTGCCAGCAGTTCCGGACTAGCGGGAGGCTACGAGCAGTACTTC,CASSSGLAGGYEQYF
.,.,TRBV19,TRBJ1-2,TGTGCCAGTAGTTATAGTACAGACTTCTATGGCTACACCTTC,CASSYSTDFYGYTF
TRBD1,once,TRBV6-5,TRBJ2-7,TGTGCCAGCAGTTACATCGGGACAGGGGGGGGGTACGAGCAGTACTTC,CASSYIGTGGGYEQYF
.,once,TRBV30,TRBJ1-2,TGTGCCTGGACTACCGGGACCCCGCGCTCCTATGGCTACACCTTC,CAWTTGTPRSYGYTF
TRBD2,.,TRBV4-3,TRBJ2-5,TGCGCCAGCAGCCAAGCGGCAGCGGGAGCGGGAGAGACCCAGTACTTC,CASSQAAAGAGETQYF
TRBD2,.,TRBV5-5,TRBJ2-7,TGTGCCAGCAGCTGGACTAGCGGGAGTTACGAGCAGTACTTC,CASSWTSGSYEQYF
.,.,TRBV11-2,TRBJ2-1,TGTGCCAGCAGCTTGCTTTTCGGTGGAATGGGAAATGAGCAGTTCTTC,CASSLLFGGMGNEQFF
TRBD2,few,TRBV7-8,TRBJ2-1,TGTGCCAGCAGCTTATATTCGGCTAGCGGCACCTACAATGAGCAGTTCTTC,CASSLYSASGTYNEQFF
.,.,TRBV25-1,TRBJ2-5,TGTGCCAGCAGTGAATTTCTGGCTGCTCAAGAGACCCAGTACTTC,CASSEFLAAQETQYF
TRBD1,.,TRBV29-1,TRBJ2-1,TGCAGCGCCCCCCCCGGGACAGGGGTCCACAATGAGCAGTTCTTC,CSAPPGTGVHNEQFF
TRBD1,.,TRBV6-6,TRBJ2-7,TGTGCCAGCAGTTCCCGTTGGACAGGGAGGTACGAGCAGTACTTC,CASSSRWTGRYEQYF
.,.,TRBV5-5,TRBJ1-1,TGTGCCAGCAGTTACTTTGGGGCGAACACTGAAGCTTTCTTT,CASSYFGANTEAFF
TRBD1,.,TRBV27,TRBJ2-1,TGTGCCAGCAGTATACAGGGGGGCGCCTACAATGAGCAGTTCTTC,CASSIQGGAYNEQFF
TRBD1,.,TRBV10-3,TRBJ2-7,TGTGCCATCAGTGAGTCGAATAGCGGACAGGGGTCCTACGAGCAGTACTTC,CAISESNSGQGSYEQYF
.,.,TRBV9,TRBJ2-7,TGTGCCAGCAGCGTAGGCACAGGGCCCTACGAGCAGTACTTC,CASSVGTGPYEQYF
TRBD1,.,TRBV6-5,TRBJ1-5,TGTGCCAGCAGGACCAGGGGGCGAGATCAGCCCCAGCATTTT,CASRTRGRDQPQHF
TRBD1,.,TRBV11-2,TRBJ2-7,TGTGCCAGCAGCTTAGGCTTGGGACAGGGGCGCGAGCAGTACTTC,CASSLGLGQGREQYF
.,.,TRBV6-6,TRBJ2-3,TGTGCCACCACGGTGACAGATACGCAGTATTTT,CATTVTDTQYF
TRBD1,.,TRBV28,TRBJ1-2,TGTGCCAGCAGTTTCCGACAGGGTGATGGCTACACCTTC,CASSFRQGDGYTF
.,.,TRBV19,TRBJ2-1,TGTGCCAGTATATCGGATGAACCCAGCTCCTACAATGAGCAGTTCTTC,CASISDEPSSYNEQFF
.,.,TRBV18,TRBJ2-1,TGTGCCAGCTCACCAGGGGCCAATGAGCAGTTCTTC,CASSPGANEQFF
TRBD1,.,TRBV15,TRBJ1-5,TGTGCCACCAGCAGAGACAGGGGGTCAGTAAAAGGGCAGGGTCAGCCCCAGCATTTT,CATSRDRGSVKGQGQPQHF
.,.,TRBV15,TRBJ2-7,TGTGCCACCAGCAGAGATCAGAGTTACGAGCAGTACTTC,CATSRDQSYEQYF
TRBD2,.,TRBV27,TRBJ2-7,TGTGCCAGCAGTTCCGGGACTAGCGGGCTCGAGCAGTACTTC,CASSSGTSGLEQYF
.,.,TRBV30,TRBJ2-1,TGTGCCTGGAGTGATGCAGGGGTATCCTACAATGAGCAGTTCTTC,CAWSDAGVSYNEQFF
.,.,TRBV9,TRBJ1-1,TGTGCCAGCAGCGTAGGACCCGCAGGGAGGGACACTGAAGCTTTCTTT,CASSVGPAGRDTEAFF
.,medium-sized,TRBV29-1,TRBJ1-2,TGCAGCGTTGAAATGAGTAACTATGGCTACACCTTC,CSVEMSNYGYTF
.,.,TRBV4-2,TRBJ2-1,TGTGCCAGCAGCCAACTAATTCAGAGCTCCTACAATGAGCAGTTCTTC,CASSQLIQSSYNEQFF
.,.,TRBV28,TRBJ2-7,TGTGCCAGCAGTCCCTTGGGTGGGTACGAGCAGTACTTC,CASSPLGGYEQYF
.,.,TRBV7-2,TRBJ2-7,TGTGCCAGCAGCTCCTCGGGCCACGAGCAGTACTTC,CASSSSGHEQYF
.,.,TRBV2,TRBJ2-7,TGTGCCAGCAGTGACTGGGCTGGGGAACCCGAGCAGTACTTC,CASSDWAGEPEQYF
TRBD2,few,TRBV7-8,TRBJ2-1,TGTGCCAGCAGCACACCTATGCTAGCGGGAGCGTATGAGCAGTTCTTC,CASSTPMLAGAYEQFF
.,.,TRBV13,TRBJ2-7,TGTGCCAGCAGCTTAGGGGACAGCTCCTACGAGCAGTACTTC,CASSLGDSSYEQYF
.,.,TRBV6-5,TRBJ2-3,TGTGCCAGCAGTGATCCCTTAAAGACAGATACGCAGTATTTT,CASSDPLKTDTQYF
.,.,TRBV27,TRBJ2-1,TGTGCCAGCAGTTTAAGGACTGCACTACTCAATGAGCAGTTCTTC,CASSLRTALLNEQFF
TRBD2,.,TRBV10-3,TRBJ2-3,TGTGCCATCAGGATAGCGGGAGATACGCAGTATTTT,CAIRIAGDTQYF
TRBD1,.,TRBV9,TRBJ2-7,TGTGCCAGCAGCCCCTGGGGACAGGCCTACGAGCAGTACTTC,CASSPWGQAYEQYF
TRBD2,.,TRBV6-1,TRBJ2-7,TGTGCCAGCAGTGAAGTTTCTAGCGGGGCCTACGAGCAGTACTTC,CASSEVSSGAYEQYF
.,.,TRBV5-8,TRBJ2-7,TGTGCCAGCAGCGCGGGGTTAGAGCAGTACTTC,CASSAGLEQYF
TRBD2,.,TRBV7-9,TRBJ2-1,TGTGCCAGCAGCTCCCCTGAGGGAGGACTAGCGGGAGTGGATGAGCAGTTCTTC,CASSSPEGGLAGVDEQFF
TRBD2,.,TRBV6-6,TRBJ2-7,TGTGCCAGCAGTTACTCGACTAGCGGGAGTACCGTGCAGTACTTC,CASSYSTSGSTVQYF
.,once,TRBV5-6,TRBJ2-7,TGTGCCAGCAGCTTGGAAAAGGCAGGGAAGGCTTACGAGCAGTACTTC,CASSLEKAGKAYEQYF
.,.,TRBV6-1,TRBJ2-7,TGTGCCAGCACCCCGACACGCTACGAGCAGTACTTC,CASTPTRYEQYF